These 27 T cell receptor beta chains came from one sample sequenced in a study of T cell repertoires in cytomegalovirus infection (dated 2019 in TCRdb). The treatment or condition label for this specimen denotes: in vitro stimulation with specific CMV peptide epitopes to enrich CMV-specific T cells. The listed sequencing device is Illumina HiSeq 1500. TCRdb applied fastp at Q25 and MiXCR to the public reads, then kept only in-frame beta chains. Rows are unified per CDR3 protein, each entry keeping the most common DNA and genes. Counted in this sample were about 60,000 distinct CDR3 sequences; about 19% of them appeared once. The ten top clones hold around 70% of the sample. Which antigens these TCRs recognize remains unknown. The material was CD8+ T cells from cultured PBMCs, obtained from culture after CMV antigen stimulation. The receptors stem from a human donor in good health (CMV status not recorded). Some clones in this sample may be carry-over from other donors' samples.

This clonotype was seen a few times. V gene TRBV9 combines with J gene TRBJ2-3; TRBD1 matches 8 bases. Trimming took 0 bases from V and 0 from J; bases not matched to a gene: 3. Germline CDR1 SGDLS, CDR2 YYNGEE. This CDR3 has 16 residues. The CDR3 reads CASSVARQGSTDTQYF. The CDR3 DNA is TGTGCCAGCAGCGTAGCTCGACAGGGGAGCACAGATACGCAGTATTTT.

This clonotype showed up just a few times. V gene TRBV27 combines with J gene TRBJ1-1; D not resolved. Trimming pared 8 bases from V and 0 bases from J, leaving 13 bases between. This CDR3 spans 14 amino acids. In germline, CDR1 is MNHEY, CDR2 SMNVEV (reference sequence). The CDR3 DNA follows: TGTGCCAGCGGGCCCGGGTCGTTGAACACTGAAGCTTTCTTT. Translation gives CASGPGSLNTEAFF.

The chain carries TRBV7-9 and TRBJ2-3, with 10 bases matching TRBD2. This CDR3 comprises 16 residues. The ends lost 5 bases at V and 3 bases at J; junction bases unmatched: 8. Germline-derived CDR1 and CDR2 are SEHNR and FQNEAQ (reference sequence). CDR3 in amino acids: CASSTERGGLTDTQYF. The CDR3, as DNA: TGTGCCAGCAGCACTGAGCGGGGGGGTCTGACAGATACGCAGTATTTT. The full variable domain, rest sourced from reference TRBV7-9 and TRBJ2-3, is DTGVSQNPRHKITKRGQNVTFRCDPISEHNRLYWYRQTLGQGPEFLTYFQNEAQLEKSRLLSDRFSAERPKGSFSTLEIQRTEQGDSAMYLCASSTERGGLTDTQYFGPGTRLTVL.

This clonotype has only a few counts. The chain joins TRBV2 to TRBJ1-2; the match to TRBD1 covers 11 bases. Germline V gene sequence: CDR1 SNHLY, CDR2 FYNNEI. The CDR3 sequence is 15 residues long. Trimming took 5 bases from V and 4 from J; bases not matched to a gene: 6. CDR3 nucleotides: TGTGCCAGCAGTTTGGGACAGGGGGAACCCTATGGCTACACCTTC. This translates into CASSLGQGEPYGYTF.

The V call is TRBV4-3, the J call TRBJ1-1; D gene uncertain. There are 22 residues in the CDR3. Deletions cut 0 bases from V and 4 bases from J, with 33 bases between. Germline lookup yields CDR1 LGHNA and CDR2 YSLEER. This CDR3 reads CASSQDKLNEVWLANVGTEAFF. The CDR3 region has the DNA TGCGCCAGCAGCCAAGATAAGTTAAATGAAGTTTGGTTAGCGAATGTGGGCACTGAAGCTTTCTTT.

This clonotype was recorded at least ten times. J is TRBJ2-1 and V is TRBV7-2, with 11 bases identical to TRBD2. CDR3 length equals 18 residues. CDR1 and CDR2 from the germline V gene are SGHTA and FQGNSA. Trimming took 5 bases from V and 4 from J; bases not matched to a gene: 13. DNA for the CDR3: TGTGCCAGCAGCCTACCCCTTAGCGGGGGGGCGCAGTACAATGAGCAGTTCTTC. Its protein product is CASSLPLSGGAQYNEQFF.

This rearrangement joins TRBV12-3 or TRBV12-4 to TRBJ2-5; tentatively, D is TRBD1 (6 bases). The CDR3 has 15 residues. With 5 bases removed from V and 5 bases from J, the gap between germline ends came to 18 bases. DNA for the CDR3: TGTGCCAGCAGTCCGGAGGACAGTCTACGGGAGACCCAGTACTTC. Residues: CASSPEDSLRETQYF.

The gene calls are TRBV12-3 or TRBV12-4 and TRBJ2-1; 9 nucleotides line up with TRBD1. The CDR3 length is 15 residues. J was trimmed by 7 bases and V by 5 bases; bases with no gene match: 9. In DNA form, the CDR3 reads TGTGCCAGCAGTGGGGGGACAGGGACCGTAAATGAGCAGTTCTTC. Protein sequence: CASSGGTGTVNEQFF.

V and J are TRBV6-5 and TRBJ2-1; D is uncertain. The CDR3 totals 16 residues. The V end was cut by 5 bases, the J end by 0 bases, with 14 bases between. Germline assignment: CDR1 MNHEY and CDR2 SVGAGI. CDR3 nucleotides: TGTGCCAGCAGTGAAAACTCAGGCAGCTCCTACAATGAGCAGTTCTTC. Amino acid sequence: CASSENSGSSYNEQFF.

There are a few counts of this clonotype. J is TRBJ2-2 and V is TRBV2; maybe TRBD1 (5 bases). CDR3 length: 12 residues. Germline values: CDR1 SNHLY, CDR2 FYNNEI. The CDR3 nucleotides read TGTGGATGGGGCAGTCGGGCCGGGGAGCTGTTTTTT. It translates to CGWGSRAGELFF.

The chain is built from TRBV20-1 and TRBJ2-7; weak D call: TRBD2 (5 bases). The CDR3 contains 13 residues. The germline gives CDR1 DFQATT, CDR2 SNEGSKA (reference sequence). V was clipped by 5 bases and J by 1 base, with 12 bases between them. This CDR3 is CSAGLAQSYEQYF. The CDR3 DNA sequence: TGCAGTGCTGGGCTAGCACAGTCCTACGAGCAGTACTTC.

V gene TRBV7-2 combines with J gene TRBJ2-4, with 11 positions matching TRBD2. The CDR3 has 18 amino acids. Germline assignment: CDR1 SGHTA and CDR2 FQGNSA. J lost 2 bases, V lost 1 base, and 7 bases had no gene match. This CDR3 reads CASSLGASGGSTKNIQYF. The CDR3 coding sequence is TGTGCCAGCAGCTTAGGGGCTAGCGGGGGGTCCACCAAAAACATTCAGTACTTC.

This clonotype was observed a few times. The chain combines TRBV20-1 with TRBJ1-6, with D unresolved. The CDR3 length is 14 residues. CDR1 and CDR2 (germline): DFQATT, SNEGSKA (reference sequence). The germline V and J ends were trimmed by 5 bases and 5 bases, with 13 bases remaining between them. The DNA of the CDR3 is TGCAGTGCTGGAGGCCCCCGGGATAATTCACCCCTCCACTTT. It translates to CSAGGPRDNSPLHF.

The J gene is TRBJ1-5, the V gene TRBV7-6, with no clear D. Per germline, CDR1 SGHVS and CDR2 FNYEAQ. The CDR3 is 15 amino acids. V gave up 1 base and J gave up 2 bases, with 9 bases separating them. CDR3 sequence: CASSLVAGGNQPQHF. CDR3 nucleotide sequence: TGTGCCAGCAGCTTAGTGGCAGGTGGCAATCAGCCCCAGCATTTT.

This clonotype was observed a handful of times. V gene TRBV12-5 combines with J gene TRBJ1-1; D unclear. Trimming removed 8 bases from V and 0 bases from J, with 10 bases in between. The CDR3 loop spans 13 amino acids. Germline lookup yields CDR1 LGHNT and CDR2 FRNRAP. CDR3 in DNA: TGTGCTAGTCGTTCCCCAGTGAACACTGAAGCTTTCTTT. This codes for CASRSPVNTEAFF.

The chain is built from TRBV7-6 and TRBJ1-6; no reliable D call. Trimming pared 5 bases from V and 10 bases from J, leaving 12 bases between. CDR3 length: 13 amino acids. Looked up from germline, CDR1 is SGHVS and CDR2 is FNYEAQ. This CDR3 is CASSSELGSPLHF. The CDR3 coding sequence is TGTGCCAGCAGCAGCGAACTAGGCTCACCCCTCCACTTT. Full variable domain (remainder filled in from reference TRBV7-6 and TRBJ1-6): GAGVSQSPRYKVTKRGQDVALRCDPISGHVSLYWYRQALGQGPEFLTYFNYEAQQDKSGLPNDRFSAERPEGSISTLTIQRTEQRDSAMYRCASSSELGSPLHFGNGTRLTVT.

This clonotype has more than one count but fewer than ten. The chain recombines TRBV19 with TRBJ1-1; 7 positions match TRBD1. This CDR3 is built from 12 residues. J lost 4 bases, V lost 7 bases, and 3 bases had no gene match. Looked up from germline, CDR1 is LNHDA and CDR2 is SQIVND (reference sequence). DNA for the CDR3: TGTGCCAGTAAACCAGGGGGCACTGAAGCTTTCTTT. Its protein product is CASKPGGTEAFF.

The genes are TRBV7-6 and TRBJ2-1, with 10 nucleotides matching TRBD2. CDR1 and CDR2 (germline): SGHVS, FNYEAQ. The CDR3 totals 15 residues. J lost 5 bases, V lost 6 bases, and 7 bases had no gene match. CDR3 residues: CASSFTSGTNNEQFF. CDR3 coding DNA: TGTGCCAGCAGTTTTACTAGCGGGACGAACAATGAGCAGTTCTTC.

This clonotype was found a few times. CDR3 DNA sequence: TGTGCCAGCAGCCCGGACAGGGCGACAGATACGCAGTATTTT. It yields the protein CASSPDRATDTQYF. The chain recombines TRBV7-6 with TRBJ2-3, with 8 bases matching TRBD1. V lost 5 bases, J lost 3 bases, and 4 bases stayed unmatched. CDR3 length equals 14 residues. CDR1 SGHVS and CDR2 FNYEAQ come from the germline V gene.

This clonotype was found a few times. The chain uses TRBV7-6 and TRBJ2-1; 7 bases fit TRBD2. The CDR3 covers 17 residues. The V gene's germline CDR1 is SGHVS and CDR2 FNYEAQ. Losses at the gene ends were 5 bases for V and 0 bases for J; bases not matched to a gene: 10. CDR3 nucleotide sequence: TGTGCCAGCAGCCCACGAACAGCGGGGTACTCCTACAATGAGCAGTTCTTC. Protein: CASSPRTAGYSYNEQFF.

A few counts support this clonotype. The V gene is TRBV27, the J gene TRBJ2-1; 9 bases map to TRBD2. The J segment lost 4 bases and the V segment lost 5 bases, leaving 9 bases of the junction unmatched. The germline gives CDR1 MNHEY, CDR2 SMNVEV (reference sequence). This CDR3 spans 16 amino acids. DNA of the CDR3: TGTGCCAGCAGTCCCTGGAGCGGGGGGACGTACAATGAGCAGTTCTTC. Amino acids: CASSPWSGGTYNEQFF.

V usage is TRBV12-5 and J usage is TRBJ2-2; D may be TRBD1 (5 bases). The V gene lost 10 bases and the J gene lost 2 bases, with 11 bases spanning the gap. Germline lookup yields CDR1 LGHNT and CDR2 FRNRAP. The CDR3 has 13 amino acids. The CDR3 coding sequence is TGTGCTATGACAGCCCAAAACACCGGGGAGCTGTTTTTT. It codes for CAMTAQNTGELFF.

This clonotype was seen a few times. The chain joins TRBV12-3 or TRBV12-4 to TRBJ1-5, with no clear D. The germline V and J ends were trimmed by 6 bases and 0 bases, with 3 bases remaining between them. This CDR3 is 12 amino acids long. CDR3 DNA sequence: TGTGCCAGCAGGTATAGCAATCAGCCCCAGCATTTT. Protein sequence: CASRYSNQPQHF.

The chain has TRBV4-1 and TRBJ2-5; 8 bases fit TRBD1. V trimming: 2 bases; J trimming: 3 bases; junction bases outside the gene matches: 2. Per the germline V gene, CDR1 is MGHRA and CDR2 is YSYEKL. The CDR3 spans 14 residues. CDR3 DNA sequence: TGCGCCAGCAGCCAATGGACAGGGAAAGAGACCCAGTACTTC. Its protein is CASSQWTGKETQYF.

The CDR3 DNA is TGTGCCACCCATTTCGGGGAGAACACTGAAGCTTTCTTT. This gives the protein CATHFGENTEAFF. This chain links TRBV6-8 with TRBJ1-1; D is uncertain. The CDR3 has 13 amino acids. Trimming shortened V by 10 bases and J by 1 base, and 13 bases separated the two germline ends. The germline V gene encodes CDR1 MNHGY and CDR2 SAAAGT.

In its sample, this clonotype was seen a few times. The chain joins TRBV7-6 to TRBJ1-2; maybe TRBD1 (6 bases). V lost 6 bases to trimming and J lost 14 bases, with 22 bases between them. CDR3 length: 13 amino acids. Germline V gives CDR1 SGHVS, CDR2 FNYEAQ. This CDR3 is CASSKTGRSESTF. In DNA, the CDR3 is TGTGCCAGCAGTAAAACAGGGAGATCCGAGAGTACCTTC.

This sequence joins TRBV27 and TRBJ1-2, with TRBD1 matching over 12 bases. Germline CDR1 is MNHEY and CDR2 is SMNVEV (reference sequence). The CDR3 sequence is 19 residues long. The J segment lost 4 bases and the V segment lost 3 bases, leaving 15 bases of the junction unmatched. The CDR3 reads CASSLRTGTGGPGGYGYTF. DNA for the CDR3: TGTGCCAGCAGTTTGAGGACCGGGACAGGGGGCCCGGGGGGCTATGGCTACACCTTC.